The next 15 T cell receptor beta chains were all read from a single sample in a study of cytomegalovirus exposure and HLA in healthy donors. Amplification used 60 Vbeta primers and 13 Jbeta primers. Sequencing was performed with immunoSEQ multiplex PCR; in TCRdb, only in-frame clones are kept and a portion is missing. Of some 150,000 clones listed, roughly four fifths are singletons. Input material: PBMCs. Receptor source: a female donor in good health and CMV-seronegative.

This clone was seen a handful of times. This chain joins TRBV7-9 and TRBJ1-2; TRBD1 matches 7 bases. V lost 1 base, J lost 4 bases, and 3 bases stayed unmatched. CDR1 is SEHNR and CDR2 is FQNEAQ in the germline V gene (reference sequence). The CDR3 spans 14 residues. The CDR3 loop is CASSLGQGAYGYTF. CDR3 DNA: TGTGCCAGCAGCTTAGGACAGGGTGCCTATGGCTACACCTTC.

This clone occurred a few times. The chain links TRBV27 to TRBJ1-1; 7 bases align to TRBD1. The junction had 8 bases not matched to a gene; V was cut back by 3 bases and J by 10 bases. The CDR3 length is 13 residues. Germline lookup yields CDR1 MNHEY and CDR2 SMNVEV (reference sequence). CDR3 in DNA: TGTGCCAGCAGTTTCTTTGGGCAGGGGGTAGCTTTCTTT. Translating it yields CASSFFGQGVAFF.

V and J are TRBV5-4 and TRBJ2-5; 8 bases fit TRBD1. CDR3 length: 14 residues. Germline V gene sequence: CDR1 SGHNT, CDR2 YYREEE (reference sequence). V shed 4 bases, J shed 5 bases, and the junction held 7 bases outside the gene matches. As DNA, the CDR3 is TGTGCCAGCAGCCTCAGACAGGGGAGGGAGACCCAGTACTTC. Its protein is CASSLRQGRETQYF.

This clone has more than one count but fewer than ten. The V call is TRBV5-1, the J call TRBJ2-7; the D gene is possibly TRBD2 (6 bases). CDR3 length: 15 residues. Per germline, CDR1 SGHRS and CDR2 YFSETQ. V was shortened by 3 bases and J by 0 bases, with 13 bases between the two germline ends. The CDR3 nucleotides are TGCGCCAGCAGCTCTCCCCGGGGGTTCTCCTACGAGCAGTACTTC. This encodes CASSSPRGFSYEQYF.

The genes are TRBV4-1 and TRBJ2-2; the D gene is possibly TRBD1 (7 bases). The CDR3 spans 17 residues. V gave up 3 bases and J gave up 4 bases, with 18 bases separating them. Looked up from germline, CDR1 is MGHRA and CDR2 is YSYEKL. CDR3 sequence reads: CASSHNGGTVTTGELFF. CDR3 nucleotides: TGCGCCAGCAGCCATAACGGAGGGACAGTGACCACCGGGGAGCTGTTTTTT.

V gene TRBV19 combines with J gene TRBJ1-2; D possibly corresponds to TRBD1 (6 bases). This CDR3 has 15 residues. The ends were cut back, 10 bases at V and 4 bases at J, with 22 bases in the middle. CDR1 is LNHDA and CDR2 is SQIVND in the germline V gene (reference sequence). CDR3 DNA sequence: TGTGCCACGAAAGACACGGGGGGCGGGAGCTATGGCTACACCTTC. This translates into CATKDTGGGSYGYTF.

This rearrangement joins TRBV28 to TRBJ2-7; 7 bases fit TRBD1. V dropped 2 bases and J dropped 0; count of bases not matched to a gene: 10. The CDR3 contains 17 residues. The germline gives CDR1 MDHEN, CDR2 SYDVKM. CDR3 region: CASSLVFGTDSSYEQYF. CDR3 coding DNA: TGTGCCAGCAGTTTAGTGTTTGGGACAGATAGCTCCTACGAGCAGTACTTC.

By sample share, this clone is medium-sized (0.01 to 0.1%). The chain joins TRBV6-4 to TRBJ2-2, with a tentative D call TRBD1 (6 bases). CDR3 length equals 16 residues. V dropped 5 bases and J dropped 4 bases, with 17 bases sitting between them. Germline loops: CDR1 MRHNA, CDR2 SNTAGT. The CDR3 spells CASSTGTYDGTGELFF. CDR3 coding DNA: TGTGCCAGCAGTACCGGGACATACGACGGCACCGGGGAGCTGTTTTTT.

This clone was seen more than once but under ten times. CDR3 bases: TGTGCCTACGACTACGGGGGGGCGAACACAGATACGCAGTATTTT. This sequence encodes CAYDYGGANTDTQYF. This rearrangement joins TRBV30 to TRBJ2-3; 8 positions match TRBD2. The germline V gene encodes CDR1 GTSNPN and CDR2 SVGIG (reference sequence). The junction had 11 bases not matched to a gene; V was cut back by 7 bases and J by 2 bases. The CDR3 runs to 15 residues.

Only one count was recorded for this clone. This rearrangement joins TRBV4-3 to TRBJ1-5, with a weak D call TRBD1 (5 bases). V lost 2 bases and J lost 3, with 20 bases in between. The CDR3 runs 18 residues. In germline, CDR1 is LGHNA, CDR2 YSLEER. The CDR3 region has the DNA TGCGCCAGCAGCCAAAAGCCTAGGGACTCAAAGTCCAATCAGCCCCAGCATTTT. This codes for CASSQKPRDSKSNQPQHF.

The CDR3 bases are TGCGCCAGCAGCAACGACGACATTACCTACAATGAGCAGTTCTTC. It yields the protein CASSNDDITYNEQFF. The V call is TRBV4-1, the J call TRBJ2-1; D gene unclear. This CDR3 has 15 amino acids. Germline V gene sequence: CDR1 MGHRA, CDR2 YSYEKL. V shed 5 bases and J shed 2 bases, with 13 bases lying between them.

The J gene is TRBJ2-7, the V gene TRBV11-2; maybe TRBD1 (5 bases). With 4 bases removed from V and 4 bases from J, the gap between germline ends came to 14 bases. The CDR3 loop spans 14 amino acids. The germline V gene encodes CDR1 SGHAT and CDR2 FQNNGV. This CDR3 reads CASSSGPTGYEQYF. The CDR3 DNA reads TGTGCCAGCAGCTCTGGTCCAACAGGTTACGAGCAGTACTTC.

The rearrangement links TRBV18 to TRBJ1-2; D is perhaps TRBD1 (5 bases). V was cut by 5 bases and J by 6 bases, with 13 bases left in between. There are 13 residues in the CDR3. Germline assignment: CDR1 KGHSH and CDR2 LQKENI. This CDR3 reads CASSKGLRNGYTF. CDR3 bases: TGTGCCAGCTCAAAGGGACTCCGTAATGGCTACACCTTC.

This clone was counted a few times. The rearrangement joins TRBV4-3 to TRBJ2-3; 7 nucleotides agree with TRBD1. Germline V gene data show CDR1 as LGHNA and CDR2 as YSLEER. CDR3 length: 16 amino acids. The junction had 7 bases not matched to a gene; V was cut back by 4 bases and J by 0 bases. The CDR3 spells CASSPTGTASTDTQYF. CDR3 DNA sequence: TGCGCCAGCAGCCCAACCGGGACAGCGAGCACAGATACGCAGTATTTT.

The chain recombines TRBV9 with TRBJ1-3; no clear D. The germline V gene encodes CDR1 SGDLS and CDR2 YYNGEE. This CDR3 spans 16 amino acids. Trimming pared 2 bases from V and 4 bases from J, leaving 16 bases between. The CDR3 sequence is CASSVTVGSAGNTIYF. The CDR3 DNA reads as TGTGCCAGCAGCGTCACGGTTGGGAGTGCCGGAAACACCATATATTTT.